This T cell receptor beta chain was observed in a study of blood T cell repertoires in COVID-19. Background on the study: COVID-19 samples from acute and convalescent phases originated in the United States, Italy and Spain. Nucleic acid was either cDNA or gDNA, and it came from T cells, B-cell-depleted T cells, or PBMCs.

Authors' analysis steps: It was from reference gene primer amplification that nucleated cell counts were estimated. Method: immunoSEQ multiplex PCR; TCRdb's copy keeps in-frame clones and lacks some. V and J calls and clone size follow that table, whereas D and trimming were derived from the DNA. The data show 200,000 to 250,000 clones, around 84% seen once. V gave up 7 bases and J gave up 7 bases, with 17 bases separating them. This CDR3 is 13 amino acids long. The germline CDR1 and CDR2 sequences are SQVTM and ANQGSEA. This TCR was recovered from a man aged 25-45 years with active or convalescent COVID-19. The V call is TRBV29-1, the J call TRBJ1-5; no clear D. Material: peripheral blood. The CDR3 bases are TGCAGCGCCGAGTCCGGGGTCGGGCAGCCCCAGCATTTT. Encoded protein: CSAESGVGQPQHF.